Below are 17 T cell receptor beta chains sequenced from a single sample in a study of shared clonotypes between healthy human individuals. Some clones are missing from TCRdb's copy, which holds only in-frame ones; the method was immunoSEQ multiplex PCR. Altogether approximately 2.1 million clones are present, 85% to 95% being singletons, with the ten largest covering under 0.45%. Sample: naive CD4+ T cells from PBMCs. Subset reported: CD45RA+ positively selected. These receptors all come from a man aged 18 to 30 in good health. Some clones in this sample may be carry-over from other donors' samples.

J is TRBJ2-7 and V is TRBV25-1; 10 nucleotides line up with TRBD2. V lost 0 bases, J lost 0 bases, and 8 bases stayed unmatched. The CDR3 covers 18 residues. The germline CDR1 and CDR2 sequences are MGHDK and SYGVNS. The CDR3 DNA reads TGTGCCAGCAGTGAATATTTAGTAGCGGGAGGAAACTCCTACGAGCAGTACTTC. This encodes CASSEYLVAGGNSYEQYF.

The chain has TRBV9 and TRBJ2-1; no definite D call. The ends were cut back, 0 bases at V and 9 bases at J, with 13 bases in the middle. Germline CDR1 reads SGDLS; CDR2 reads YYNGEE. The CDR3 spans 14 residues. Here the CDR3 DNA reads TGTGCCAGCAGCGTAGAGGTGGTGGGTGGTGAGCAGTTCTTC. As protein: CASSVEVVGGEQFF.

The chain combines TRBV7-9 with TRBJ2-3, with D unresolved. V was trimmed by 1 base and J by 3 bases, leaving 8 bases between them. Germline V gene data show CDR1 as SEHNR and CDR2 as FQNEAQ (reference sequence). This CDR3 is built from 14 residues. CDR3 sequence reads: CASSLEPTTDTQYF. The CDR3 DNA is TGTGCCAGCAGCTTAGAACCAACGACAGATACGCAGTATTTT. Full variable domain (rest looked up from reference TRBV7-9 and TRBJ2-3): DTGVSQNPRHKITKRGQNVTFRCDPISEHNRLYWYRQTLGQGPEFLTYFQNEAQLEKSRLLSDRFSAERPKGSFSTLEIQRTEQGDSAMYLCASSLEPTTDTQYFGPGTRLTVL.

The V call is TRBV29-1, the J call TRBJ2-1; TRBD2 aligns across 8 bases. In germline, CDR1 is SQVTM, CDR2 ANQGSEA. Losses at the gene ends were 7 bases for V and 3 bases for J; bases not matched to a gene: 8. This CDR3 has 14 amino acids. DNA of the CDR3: TGCAGCGGCCTGGGAGCGGGGGACTACAATGAGCAGTTCTTC. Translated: CSGLGAGDYNEQFF.

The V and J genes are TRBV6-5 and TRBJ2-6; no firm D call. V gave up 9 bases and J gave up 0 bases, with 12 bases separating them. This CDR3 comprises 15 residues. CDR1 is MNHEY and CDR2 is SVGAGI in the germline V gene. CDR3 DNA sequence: TGTGCCAGTAACCGGAAAGGCTCTGGGGCCAACGTCCTGACTTTC. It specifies CASNRKGSGANVLTF.

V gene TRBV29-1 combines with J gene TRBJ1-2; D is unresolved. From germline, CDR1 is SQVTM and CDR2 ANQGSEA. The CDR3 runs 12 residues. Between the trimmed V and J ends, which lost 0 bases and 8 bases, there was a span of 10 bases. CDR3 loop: CSVEEDAGGYTF. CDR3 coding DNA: TGCAGCGTTGAAGAGGACGCGGGCGGCTACACCTTC.

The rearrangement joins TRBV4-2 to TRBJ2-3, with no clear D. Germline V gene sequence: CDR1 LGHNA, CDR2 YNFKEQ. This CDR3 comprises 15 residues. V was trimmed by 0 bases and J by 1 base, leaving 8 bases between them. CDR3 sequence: CASSQDRQGTDTQYF. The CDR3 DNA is TGTGCCAGCAGCCAAGATCGGCAGGGCACAGATACGCAGTATTTT.

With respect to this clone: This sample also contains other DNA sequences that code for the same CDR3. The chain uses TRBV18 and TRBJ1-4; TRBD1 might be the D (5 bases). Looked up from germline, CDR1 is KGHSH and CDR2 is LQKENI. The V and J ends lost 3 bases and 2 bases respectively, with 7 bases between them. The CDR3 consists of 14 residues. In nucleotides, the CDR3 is TGTGCCAGCTCACCGGGGACGACTAATGAAAAACTGTTTTTT. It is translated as CASSPGTTNEKLFF.

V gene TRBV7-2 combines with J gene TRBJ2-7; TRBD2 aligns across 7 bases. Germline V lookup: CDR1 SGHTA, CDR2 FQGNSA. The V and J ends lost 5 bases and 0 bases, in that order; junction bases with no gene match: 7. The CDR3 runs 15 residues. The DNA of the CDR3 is TGTGCCAGCAGCCCTTCACTAGCGTACTCCTACGAGCAGTACTTC. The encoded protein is CASSPSLAYSYEQYF.

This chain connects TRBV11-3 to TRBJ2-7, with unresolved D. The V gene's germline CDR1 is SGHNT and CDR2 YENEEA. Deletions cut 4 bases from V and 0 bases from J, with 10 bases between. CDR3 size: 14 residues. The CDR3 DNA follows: TGTGCCAGCAGCTCAAACACGGACTCCTACGAGCAGTACTTC. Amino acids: CASSSNTDSYEQYF.

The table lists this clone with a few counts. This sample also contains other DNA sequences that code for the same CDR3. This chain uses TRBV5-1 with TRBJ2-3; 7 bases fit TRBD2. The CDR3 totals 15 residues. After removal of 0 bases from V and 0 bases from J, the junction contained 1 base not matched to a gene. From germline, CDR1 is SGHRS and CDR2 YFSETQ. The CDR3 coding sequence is TGCGCCAGCAGCTTGGCGGGAGGTAGCACAGATACGCAGTATTTT. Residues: CASSLAGGSTDTQYF.

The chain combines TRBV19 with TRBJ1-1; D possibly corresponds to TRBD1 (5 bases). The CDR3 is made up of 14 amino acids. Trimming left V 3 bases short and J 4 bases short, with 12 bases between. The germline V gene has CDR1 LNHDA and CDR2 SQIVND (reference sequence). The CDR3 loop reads CASSIQGRGTEAFF. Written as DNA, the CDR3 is TGTGCCAGTAGTATCCAGGGTAGGGGCACTGAAGCTTTCTTT.

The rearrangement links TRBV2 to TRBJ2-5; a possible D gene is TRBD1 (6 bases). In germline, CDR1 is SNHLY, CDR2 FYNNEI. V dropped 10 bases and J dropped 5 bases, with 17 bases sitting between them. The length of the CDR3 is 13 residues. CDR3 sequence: CATTLQGQETQYF. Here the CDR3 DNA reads TGTGCCACCACCCTACAGGGTCAGGAGACCCAGTACTTC.

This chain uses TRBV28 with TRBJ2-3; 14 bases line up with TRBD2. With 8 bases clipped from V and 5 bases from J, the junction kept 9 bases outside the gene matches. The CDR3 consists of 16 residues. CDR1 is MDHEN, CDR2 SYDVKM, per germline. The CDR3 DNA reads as TGTGCCAGCCGGACAGGGGGACTAGCGGGAGTAGATACGCAGTATTTT. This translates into CASRTGGLAGVDTQYF.

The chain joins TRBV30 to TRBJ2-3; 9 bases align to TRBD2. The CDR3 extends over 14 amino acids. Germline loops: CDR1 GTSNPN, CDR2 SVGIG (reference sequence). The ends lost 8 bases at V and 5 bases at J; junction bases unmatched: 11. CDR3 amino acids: CAVGGIAGEDTQYF. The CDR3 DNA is TGTGCCGTGGGGGGCATAGCGGGGGAAGATACGCAGTATTTT.

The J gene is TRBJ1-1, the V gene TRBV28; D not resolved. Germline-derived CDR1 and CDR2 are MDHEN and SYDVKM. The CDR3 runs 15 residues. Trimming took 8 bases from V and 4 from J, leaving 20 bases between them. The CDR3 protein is CASQIPGPRATEAFF. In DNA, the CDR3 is TGTGCCAGCCAGATACCGGGCCCCCGGGCCACTGAAGCTTTCTTT.

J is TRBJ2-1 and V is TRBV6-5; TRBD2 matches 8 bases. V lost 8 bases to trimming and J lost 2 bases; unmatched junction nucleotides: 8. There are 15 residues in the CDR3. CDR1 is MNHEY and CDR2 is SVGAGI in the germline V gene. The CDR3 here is CASGAGAHPYNEQFF. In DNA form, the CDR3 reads TGTGCCAGCGGAGCGGGGGCCCACCCCTACAATGAGCAGTTCTTC.